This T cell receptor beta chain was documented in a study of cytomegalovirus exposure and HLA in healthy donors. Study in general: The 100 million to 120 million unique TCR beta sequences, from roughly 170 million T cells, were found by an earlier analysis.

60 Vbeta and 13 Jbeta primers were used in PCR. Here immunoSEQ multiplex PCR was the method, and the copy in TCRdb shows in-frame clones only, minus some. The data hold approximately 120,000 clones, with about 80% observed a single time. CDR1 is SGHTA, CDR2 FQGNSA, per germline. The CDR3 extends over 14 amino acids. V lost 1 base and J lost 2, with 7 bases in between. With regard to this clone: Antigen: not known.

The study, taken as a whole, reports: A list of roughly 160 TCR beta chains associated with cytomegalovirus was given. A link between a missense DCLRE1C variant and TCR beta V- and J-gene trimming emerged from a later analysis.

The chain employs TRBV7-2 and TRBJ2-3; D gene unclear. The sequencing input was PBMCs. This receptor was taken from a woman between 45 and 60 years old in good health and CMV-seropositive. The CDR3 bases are TGTGCCAGCAGCTTAGTCCAGAACACAGATACGCAGTATTTT. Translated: CASSLVQNTDTQYF.